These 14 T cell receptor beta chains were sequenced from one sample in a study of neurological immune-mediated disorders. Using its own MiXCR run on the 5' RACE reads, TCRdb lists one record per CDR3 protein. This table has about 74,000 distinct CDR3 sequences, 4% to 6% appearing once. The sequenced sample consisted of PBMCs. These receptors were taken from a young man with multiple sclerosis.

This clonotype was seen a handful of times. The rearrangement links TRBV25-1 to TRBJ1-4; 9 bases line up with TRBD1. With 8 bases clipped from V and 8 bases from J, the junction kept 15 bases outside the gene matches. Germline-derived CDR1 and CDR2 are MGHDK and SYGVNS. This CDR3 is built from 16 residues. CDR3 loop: CASSPNTGTGKEKLFF. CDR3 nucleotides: TGTGCCAGCTCCCCGAACACCGGGACAGGGAAGGAAAAACTGTTTTTT.

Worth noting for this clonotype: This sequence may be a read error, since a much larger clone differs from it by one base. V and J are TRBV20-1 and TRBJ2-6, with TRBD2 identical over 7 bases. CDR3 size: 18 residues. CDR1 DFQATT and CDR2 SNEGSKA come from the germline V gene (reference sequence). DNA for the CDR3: TGCAGTGCGCTAGATCGGGGGGTTTCTCTCTCTGGGGCCAAAGTCCTGACTTTC. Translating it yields CSALDRGVSLSGAKVLTF.

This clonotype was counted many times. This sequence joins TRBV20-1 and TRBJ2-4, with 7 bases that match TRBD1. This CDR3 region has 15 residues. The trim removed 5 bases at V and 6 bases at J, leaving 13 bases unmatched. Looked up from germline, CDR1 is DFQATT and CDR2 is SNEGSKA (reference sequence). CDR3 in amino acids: CSAHTGTEGRNIQYF. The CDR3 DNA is TGCAGTGCTCACACCGGGACAGAGGGGAGAAACATTCAGTACTTC.

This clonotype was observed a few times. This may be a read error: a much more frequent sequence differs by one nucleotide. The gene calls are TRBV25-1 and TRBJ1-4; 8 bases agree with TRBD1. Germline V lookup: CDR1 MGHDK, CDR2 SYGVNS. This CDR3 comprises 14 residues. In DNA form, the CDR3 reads TGTGCCAGCAGCGAGGACAGGGTAAATGACAAACTGTTTTTT. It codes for CASSEDRVNDKLFF.

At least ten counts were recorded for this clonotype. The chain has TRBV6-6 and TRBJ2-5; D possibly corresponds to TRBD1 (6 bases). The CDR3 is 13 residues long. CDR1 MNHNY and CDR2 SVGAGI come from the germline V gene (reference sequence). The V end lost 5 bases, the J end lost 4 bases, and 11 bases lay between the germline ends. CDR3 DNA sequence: TGTGCCAGCAGTCGACAGGACCTAGAGACCCAGTACTTC. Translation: CASSRQDLETQYF.

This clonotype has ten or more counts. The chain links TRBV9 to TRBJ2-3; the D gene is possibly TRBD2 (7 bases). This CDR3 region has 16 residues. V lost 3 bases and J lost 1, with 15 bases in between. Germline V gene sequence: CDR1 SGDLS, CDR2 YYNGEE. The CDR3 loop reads CASSAGGGGRTDTQYF. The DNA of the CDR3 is TGTGCCAGCAGCGCCGGAGGCGGGGGCCGCACAGATACGCAGTATTTT.

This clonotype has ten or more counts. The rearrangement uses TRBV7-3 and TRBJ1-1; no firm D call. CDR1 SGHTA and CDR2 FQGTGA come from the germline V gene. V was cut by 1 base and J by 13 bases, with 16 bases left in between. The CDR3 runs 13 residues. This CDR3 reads CASSLNSQTVVFF. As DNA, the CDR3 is TGTGCCAGCAGCTTAAATTCGCAGACGGTTGTTTTCTTT.

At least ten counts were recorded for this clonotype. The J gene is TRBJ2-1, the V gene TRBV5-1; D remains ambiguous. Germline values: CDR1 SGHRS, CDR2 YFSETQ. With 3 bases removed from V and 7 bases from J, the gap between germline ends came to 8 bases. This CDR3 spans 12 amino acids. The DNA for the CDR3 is TGCGCCAGCAGCTGGGCCGCTAATGAGCAGTTCTTC. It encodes CASSWAANEQFF.

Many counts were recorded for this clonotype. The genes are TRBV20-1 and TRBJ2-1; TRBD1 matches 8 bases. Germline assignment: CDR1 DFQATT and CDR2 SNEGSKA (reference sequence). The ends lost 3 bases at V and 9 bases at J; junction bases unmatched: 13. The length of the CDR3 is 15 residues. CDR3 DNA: TGCAGTGCTAGTTTCGGGACAGGTGTTGGTGGTGAGCAGTTCTTC. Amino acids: CSASFGTGVGGEQFF.

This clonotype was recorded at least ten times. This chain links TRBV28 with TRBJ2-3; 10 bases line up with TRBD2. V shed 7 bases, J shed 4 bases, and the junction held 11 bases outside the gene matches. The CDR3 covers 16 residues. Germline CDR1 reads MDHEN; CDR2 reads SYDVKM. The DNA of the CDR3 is TGTGCCAGCAAGGGGTTAGCGGGAGGAGTCGCAGATACGCAGTATTTT. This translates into CASKGLAGGVADTQYF.

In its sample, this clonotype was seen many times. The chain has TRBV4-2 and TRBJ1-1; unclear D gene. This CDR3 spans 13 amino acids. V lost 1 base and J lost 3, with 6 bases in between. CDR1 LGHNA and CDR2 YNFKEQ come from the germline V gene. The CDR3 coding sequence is TGTGCCAGCAGCCAAGCCCAAGACACTGAAGCTTTCTTT. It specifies CASSQAQDTEAFF.

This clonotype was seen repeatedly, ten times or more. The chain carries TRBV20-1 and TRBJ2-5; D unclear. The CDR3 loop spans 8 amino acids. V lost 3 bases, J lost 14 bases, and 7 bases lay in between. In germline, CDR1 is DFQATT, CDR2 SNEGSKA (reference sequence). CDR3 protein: CSASKGYF. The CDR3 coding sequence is TGCAGTGCTAGTAAGGGCTACTTC.

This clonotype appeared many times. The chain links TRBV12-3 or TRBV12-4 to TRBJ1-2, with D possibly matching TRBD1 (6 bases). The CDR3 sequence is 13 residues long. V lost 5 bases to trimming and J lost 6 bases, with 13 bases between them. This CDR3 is CASSLGTPDGYTF. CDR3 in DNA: TGTGCCAGCAGTCTCGGGACACCTGATGGCTACACCTTC.

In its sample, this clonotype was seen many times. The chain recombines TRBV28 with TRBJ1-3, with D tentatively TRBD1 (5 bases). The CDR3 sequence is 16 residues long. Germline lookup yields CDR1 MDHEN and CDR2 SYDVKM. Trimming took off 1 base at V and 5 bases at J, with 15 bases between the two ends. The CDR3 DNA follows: TGTGCCAGCAGTTTATACGTCGGGGGTTGGAGAAACACCATATATTTT. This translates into CASSLYVGGWRNTIYF.